The count of the clone carrying this T cell receptor beta chain is one. The data belong to a study of blood T cell repertoires in COVID-19. The wider study: The cDNA or gDNA used as material had been derived from T cells, B-cell-depleted T cells, or PBMCs.

Some clones are missing from TCRdb's copy, which holds only in-frame ones; the method was immunoSEQ multiplex PCR. The sample records 110,000 to 150,000 clones, more than 60% being singletons. Germline CDR1 reads LNHDA; CDR2 reads SQIVND (reference sequence). The CDR3 has 14 residues. V lost 7 bases and J 1 base, leaving 13 bases between the germline ends. Sequenced input: peripheral blood. This receptor was taken from an elderly man with acute or convalescent COVID-19. The rearrangement uses TRBV19 and TRBJ1-1; D unresolved. DNA for the CDR3: TGTGCCAGTAACCCAAGGAGCGGGAACACTGAAGCTTTCTTT. Residues: CASNPRSGNTEAFF.